This TCR beta chain stems from a study of blood T cell repertoires in COVID-19. J lost 9 bases, V lost 3 bases, and 3 bases had no gene match. Germline CDR1 is SGHVS and CDR2 is FQNEAQ. The CDR3 has 15 residues. The protocol was immunoSEQ multiplex PCR, while the TCRdb copy is restricted to in-frame clones and leaves out a portion. The table records about 400,000 clones, around 90% of them present only once. The clonotype was recovered from a middle-aged woman with acute COVID-19. Sequencing used PBMCs or T cells enriched from blood (not recorded which). The chain is built from TRBV7-8 and TRBJ1-6; 12 bases align to TRBD1. For the CDR3, the DNA is TGTGCCAGCAGCTTCGGGACAGGGGGCTCTTCACCCCTCCACTTT. Translated, it gives CASSFGTGGSSPLHF.